Below, 31 T cell receptor beta chains from the same sample are listed, as sequenced in a study of T cells after yellow fever vaccination. TCRdb re-analysed the 5' RACE reads in MiXCR, keeping a single row per CDR3 protein. The sample has under 200,000 distinct CDR3 sequences; 5.5% to 7.5% are singletons. Sequenced here: CD4+ T cells sorted from PBMCs, sampled 5 days after the first yellow fever vaccination. The receptor source for this set is a man younger than 30 who received the YFV17D yellow fever vaccine.

This clonotype has a count of ten or more. The rearrangement uses TRBV25-1 and TRBJ2-2, with TRBD1 matching 7 bases. V was pared by 10 bases and J by 2 bases, with 13 bases of the junction left unmatched. CDR1 is MGHDK, CDR2 SYGVNS, per germline. The CDR3 sequence is 16 residues long. The CDR3 sequence is CATLREGTANTGELFF. The CDR3 DNA reads as TGTGCCACCCTTCGGGAAGGGACAGCTAACACCGGGGAGCTGTTTTTT.

Many counts were recorded for this clonotype. The rearrangement joins TRBV2 to TRBJ2-1, with D possibly being TRBD1 or TRBD2 (5 bases each). With 8 bases removed from V and 4 bases from J, the gap between germline ends came to 12 bases. Germline CDR1 reads SNHLY; CDR2 reads FYNNEI. The CDR3 contains 13 residues. DNA for the CDR3: TGTGCCAGCTCCCGGGACGAATACAATGAGCAGTTCTTC. Translation gives CASSRDEYNEQFF.

This clonotype has only a few counts. The chain combines TRBV3-1 with TRBJ2-3; D not resolved. This CDR3 comprises 16 residues. V was trimmed by 0 bases and J by 2 bases, leaving 12 bases between them. Germline V gene lookup returns CDR1 LGHDT and CDR2 YNNKEL (reference sequence). The CDR3 nucleotides are TGTGCCAGCAGCCAAGAAAAATCCAGACACACAGATACGCAGTATTTT. It specifies CASSQEKSRHTDTQYF.

This clonotype came up a few times. This chain connects TRBV6-2 or TRBV6-3 to TRBJ1-6; D is possibly TRBD1 (5 bases). Trimming stripped 5 bases from V and 4 bases from J, with 15 bases between. There are 16 residues in the CDR3. Germline values: CDR1 MNHEY, CDR2 SVGEGT. The CDR3, as DNA: TGTGCCAGCAGTCGCCTCCGGGGACGGTATAATTCACCCCTCCACTTT. Protein: CASSRLRGRYNSPLHF.

This clonotype was counted ten times or more. The V and J genes are TRBV25-1 and TRBJ1-1, with D uncertain. CDR3 length: 11 amino acids. V was trimmed by 2 bases and J by 8 bases, leaving 6 bases between them. Germline V gene lookup returns CDR1 MGHDK and CDR2 SYGVNS. The CDR3 is CASSEGGEAFF. The CDR3 nucleotides are TGTGCCAGCAGTGAAGGAGGAGAAGCTTTCTTT.

This clonotype was picked up a small number of times. The V gene is TRBV4-1, the J gene TRBJ1-2; maybe TRBD1 (6 bases). Germline assignment: CDR1 MGHRA and CDR2 YSYEKL. The CDR3 has 14 amino acids. Between the trimmed V and J ends, which lost 0 bases and 5 bases, there was a span of 10 bases. CDR3 loop: CASSQDRTAYGYTF. The CDR3 bases are TGCGCCAGCAGCCAAGATCGGACAGCTTATGGCTACACCTTC.

This clonotype was seen at least ten times. V is TRBV7-8 and J is TRBJ2-1; TRBD2 agrees at 11 bases. Trimming took 1 base from V and 7 from J; bases not matched to a gene: 6. The length of the CDR3 is 16 residues. Germline CDR1 is SGHVS and CDR2 is FQNEAQ. This CDR3 is CASSLVGSGGGNEQFF. In DNA form, the CDR3 reads TGTGCCAGCAGCTTAGTTGGTAGCGGGGGGGGGAATGAGCAGTTCTTC.

V is TRBV20-1 and J is TRBJ1-2; possibly TRBD1 for D (6 bases). V was cut by 6 bases and J by 6 bases, with 14 bases left in between. Germline V gene lookup returns CDR1 DFQATT and CDR2 SNEGSKA (reference sequence). This CDR3 is built from 12 residues. In DNA, the CDR3 is TGCAGTGCCCCTAAAAGGGGGGATGGCTACACCTTC. Protein: CSAPKRGDGYTF.

This clonotype was counted many times. The V and J genes are TRBV5-1 and TRBJ1-4, with D maybe TRBD1 (5 bases). Germline CDR1 and CDR2: SGHRS and YFSETQ. V dropped 4 bases and J dropped 1 base, with 11 bases sitting between them. The CDR3 loop spans 15 amino acids. CDR3 sequence reads: CASSPSGQTNEKLFF. The CDR3 nucleotides read TGCGCCAGCAGCCCCTCCGGACAAACTAATGAAAAACTGTTTTTT. Full variable domain (rest looked up from reference TRBV5-1 and TRBJ1-4): KAGVTQTPRYLIKTRGQQVTLSCSPISGHRSVSWYQQTPGQGLQFLFEYFSETQRNKGNFPGRFSGRQFSNSRSEMNVSTLELGDSALYLCASSPSGQTNEKLFFGSGTQLSVL.

This clonotype was detected many times. The chain couples TRBV2 to TRBJ1-5, with D possibly matching TRBD1 (5 bases). Germline V CDR1 and CDR2: SNHLY, FYNNEI. V was shortened by 3 bases and J by 3 bases, with 9 bases between the two germline ends. This CDR3 is 14 amino acids long. The CDR3 is CASSDRGYNQPQHF. CDR3 DNA sequence: TGTGCCAGCAGTGATCGGGGGTACAATCAGCCCCAGCATTTT.

This clonotype was counted a few times. The chain couples TRBV5-1 to TRBJ1-1; D not certain. The CDR3 length is 16 residues. V dropped 4 bases and J dropped 6 bases, with 22 bases sitting between them. Germline V gene lookup returns CDR1 SGHRS and CDR2 YFSETQ. CDR3 in amino acids: CASSPPPGESGAEAFF. The CDR3 bases are TGCGCCAGCAGCCCCCCCCCGGGCGAATCAGGCGCTGAAGCTTTCTTT.

This clonotype was seen repeatedly, ten times or more. The chain has TRBV6-1 and TRBJ1-5; 7 nucleotides align to TRBD1. Germline CDR1 is MNHNS and CDR2 is SASEGT. The CDR3 extends over 15 amino acids. Trimming removed 4 bases from V and 3 bases from J; junction bases left unmatched: 6. In DNA form, the CDR3 reads TGTGCCAGCAGTGTGGATAGGGGGCTCAATCAGCCCCAGCATTTT. It yields the protein CASSVDRGLNQPQHF.

This clonotype was counted between two and nine times. The chain recombines TRBV5-1 with TRBJ2-6, with 9 bases lining up with TRBD2. V lost 3 bases and J lost 1; bases outside the gene matches: 8. CDR3 length: 18 amino acids. Germline V gene sequence: CDR1 SGHRS, CDR2 YFSETQ. The CDR3 reads CASSSPLAGTSGANVLTF. Written as DNA, the CDR3 is TGCGCCAGCAGCTCTCCACTAGCGGGTACTTCTGGGGCCAACGTCCTGACTTTC.

This clonotype was seen repeatedly, ten times or more. The chain carries TRBV5-1 and TRBJ1-1, with D uncertain. Trimming took off 0 bases at V and 3 bases at J, with 6 bases between the two ends. The CDR3 has 13 residues. Germline CDR1 reads SGHRS; CDR2 reads YFSETQ. The CDR3 DNA reads as TGCGCCAGCAGCTTGGTTGCGGACACTGAAGCTTTCTTT. Translation: CASSLVADTEAFF. Combining the CDR3 with reference TRBV5-1 and TRBJ1-1 gives the whole variable domain KAGVTQTPRYLIKTRGQQVTLSCSPISGHRSVSWYQQTPGQGLQFLFEYFSETQRNKGNFPGRFSGRQFSNSRSEMNVSTLELGDSALYLCASSLVADTEAFFGQGTRLTVV.

This clonotype showed up many times. The rearrangement links TRBV7-3 to TRBJ1-1; D possibly corresponds to TRBD1 (6 bases). This CDR3 contains 13 residues. Deletions cut 6 bases from V and 3 bases from J, with 11 bases between. Germline V gives CDR1 SGHTA, CDR2 FQGTGA. CDR3 sequence: CASRQQGDTEAFF. The CDR3 bases are TGTGCCAGCAGACAACAGGGCGACACTGAAGCTTTCTTT. Full variable domain (missing parts from reference TRBV7-3 and TRBJ1-1): GAGVSQTPSNKVTEKGKYVELRCDPISGHTALYWYRQSLGQGPEFLIYFQGTGAADDSGLPNDRFFAVRPEGSVSTLKIQRTERGDSAVYLCASRQQGDTEAFFGQGTRLTVV.

This clonotype was counted many times. The chain carries TRBV28 and TRBJ2-5; D is perhaps TRBD1 (7 bases). The CDR3 covers 15 residues. Trimming shortened V by 6 bases and J by 5 bases, and 19 bases separated the two germline ends. CDR1 is MDHEN, CDR2 SYDVKM, per germline. CDR3 sequence: CASSSAGGRGETQYF. The CDR3 DNA follows: TGTGCCAGCAGCTCGGCCGGGGGCAGGGGGGAGACCCAGTACTTC.

This clonotype was counted ten times or more. V gene TRBV3-1 combines with J gene TRBJ2-5; 8 nucleotides match TRBD1. The CDR3 contains 14 residues. Germline CDR1 LGHDT, CDR2 YNNKEL (reference sequence). V lost 2 bases, J lost 5 bases, and 4 bases stayed unmatched. In nucleotides, the CDR3 is TGTGCCAGCAGCCAACCGACAGGGGATGAGACCCAGTACTTC. The encoded protein is CASSQPTGDETQYF.

The gene calls are TRBV20-1 and TRBJ2-3, with TRBD2 identical over 10 bases. The CDR3 length is 15 residues. V shed 5 bases, J shed 6 bases, and the junction held 11 bases outside the gene matches. The V gene's germline CDR1 is DFQATT and CDR2 SNEGSKA (reference sequence). The CDR3 DNA reads TGCAGTGCTCCGCCCGTAGCGGGGGGCGGGGATACGCAGTATTTT. Translating it yields CSAPPVAGGGDTQYF.

Many counts were recorded for this clonotype. CDR3 DNA sequence: TGTGCCAGCAGTGACTTCCCGACAGGGCCGAACTATGGCTACACCTTC. Encoded protein: CASSDFPTGPNYGYTF. This sequence joins TRBV6-1 and TRBJ1-2; the match to TRBD1 covers 7 bases. Germline values: CDR1 MNHNS, CDR2 SASEGT. CDR3 length: 16 amino acids. Trimming took 3 bases from V and 2 from J; bases not matched to a gene: 9.

The table lists this clonotype with many counts. V is TRBV5-1 and J is TRBJ1-2; D remains ambiguous. Trimming left V 1 base short and J 2 bases short, with 6 bases between. The CDR3 contains 13 residues. The germline CDR1 and CDR2 sequences are SGHRS and YFSETQ. CDR3 DNA sequence: TGCGCCAGCAGCTTGAAGACAAACTATGGCTACACCTTC. It translates to CASSLKTNYGYTF.

The chain has TRBV28 and TRBJ2-7; D is uncertain. The CDR3 runs 12 residues. Germline values: CDR1 MDHEN, CDR2 SYDVKM. The germline V and J ends were trimmed by 9 bases and 5 bases, with 14 bases remaining between them. The CDR3 spells CARGPGHDEQYF. CDR3 nucleotide sequence: TGTGCCAGGGGCCCCGGTCACGACGAGCAGTACTTC.

This rearrangement joins TRBV28 to TRBJ1-2, with D uncertain. The germline V gene has CDR1 MDHEN and CDR2 SYDVKM. CDR3 size: 13 residues. V lost 6 bases, J lost 2 bases, and 10 bases lay in between. CDR3 loop: CASSLTQNYGYTF. The CDR3, as DNA: TGTGCCAGCAGCTTAACACAAAACTATGGCTACACCTTC.

This clonotype turned up a few times. The chain joins TRBV6-1 to TRBJ1-2, with 8 bases aligning to TRBD1. J gave up 5 bases and V 6 bases, and 11 bases lay outside the gene matches. Germline V gene sequence: CDR1 MNHNS, CDR2 SASEGT. The CDR3 loop spans 15 amino acids. This chain's CDR3 is CASSAAGGETYGYTF. Written as DNA, the CDR3 is TGTGCCAGCAGCGCGGCAGGGGGCGAGACTTATGGCTACACCTTC.

This clonotype was found many times. The chain carries TRBV7-2 and TRBJ1-6; D gene uncertain. Trimming stripped 1 base from V and 6 bases from J, with 10 bases between. The CDR3 length is 15 residues. Germline CDR1 SGHTA, CDR2 FQGNSA. CDR3 coding DNA: TGTGCCAGCAGCTTAGACGGGCCGACTAATTCACCCCTCCACTTT. It specifies CASSLDGPTNSPLHF.

This chain uses TRBV5-4 with TRBJ1-4, with D unresolved. The CDR3 is made up of 16 amino acids. The germline CDR1 and CDR2 sequences are SGHNT and YYREEE (reference sequence). V was clipped by 0 bases and J by 6 bases, with 15 bases between them. Here the CDR3 reads CASSLDAPGVDEKLFF. The CDR3 DNA reads as TGTGCCAGCAGCTTGGACGCCCCCGGGGTCGATGAAAAACTGTTTTTT.

This clonotype was observed a handful of times. The genes are TRBV6-1 and TRBJ1-2; D gene unclear. CDR3 length equals 13 residues. The germline gives CDR1 MNHNS, CDR2 SASEGT. Between the trimmed V and J ends, which lost 5 bases and 5 bases, there was a span of 12 bases. CDR3 protein: CASSPTVPYGYTF. The CDR3 DNA is TGTGCCAGCAGTCCGACGGTCCCGTATGGCTACACCTTC.

This clonotype appeared many times. The rearrangement uses TRBV11-1 and TRBJ2-1; 8 positions match TRBD2. The CDR3 is 14 residues long. Germline loops: CDR1 SGHAT, CDR2 FQDESV (reference sequence). J lost 7 bases, V lost 4 bases, and 6 bases had no gene match. As DNA, the CDR3 is TGTGCCAGCAGCTCGGGGCGGGGGGTGAATGAGCAGTTCTTC. Translating gives CASSSGRGVNEQFF.

This clonotype was seen ten or more times. V and J are TRBV7-6 and TRBJ1-4; tentatively, D is TRBD1 (6 bases). This CDR3 spans 14 amino acids. CDR1 is SGHVS and CDR2 is FNYEAQ in the germline V gene. V lost 4 bases and J 5 bases, leaving 11 bases between the germline ends. As DNA, the CDR3 is TGTGCCAGCAGCTCACAGGGTCTGAATGAAAAACTGTTTTTT. It is translated as CASSSQGLNEKLFF.

This clonotype was seen at least ten times. This chain joins TRBV7-2 and TRBJ2-3; D might be TRBD1 or TRBD2, each matching 6 bases. The CDR3 is 15 residues long. Germline V gene sequence: CDR1 SGHTA, CDR2 FQGNSA. Between the trimmed V and J ends, which lost 5 bases and 5 bases, there was a span of 17 bases. CDR3 protein: CASSLVTGARDTQYF. The CDR3 DNA follows: TGTGCCAGCAGCCTTGTTACGGGGGCAAGAGATACGCAGTATTTT. Combining the CDR3 with reference TRBV7-2 and TRBJ2-3 gives the whole variable domain GAGVSQSPSNKVTEKGKDVELRCDPISGHTALYWYRQSLGQGLEFLIYFQGNSAPDKSGLPSDRFSAERTGGSVSTLTIQRTQQEDSAVYLCASSLVTGARDTQYFGPGTRLTVL.

This clonotype was seen repeatedly, ten times or more. V gene TRBV9 combines with J gene TRBJ2-5, with 7 bases that match TRBD2. The CDR3 is 14 residues long. Per germline, CDR1 SGDLS and CDR2 YYNGEE. J lost 1 base, V lost 4 bases, and 4 bases had no gene match. In DNA, the CDR3 is TGTGCCAGCAGCACCGGGGGGACCCAAGAGACCCAGTACTTC. Encoded protein: CASSTGGTQETQYF.

This clonotype has ten or more counts. The DNA of the CDR3 is TGCGCCAGCAGCCCCCTTGGGGGTGGGCACGAGCAGTACTTC. Translating it yields CASSPLGGGHEQYF. V and J are TRBV5-1 and TRBJ2-7, with D possibly being TRBD1 or TRBD2 (5 bases each). CDR1 SGHRS and CDR2 YFSETQ come from the germline V gene. The length of the CDR3 is 14 residues. Trimming pared 4 bases from V and 5 bases from J, leaving 16 bases between.